This T cell receptor (beta chain) was identified during a study of T cell repertoires and HLA-DP antigens. About the study: Pre-culture CD4+ samples used around 1,200 ng DNA versus 200 to 250 ng for CD137+CD4+ sorts.

This clone was seen only once. Its antigen is as yet unknown. Method: immunoSEQ multiplex PCR; TCRdb's copy keeps in-frame clones and lacks some. The sample lists some 120,000 clones; 85% to 95% were seen once. The sequence was collected from a woman younger than 30 in good health and CMV-seronegative. The sequencing input was CD4+ T cells from PBMCs.

The chain's CDR3 is CAWSESTDTQYF. The CDR3 nucleotides are TGTGCCTGGAGTGAGTCCACAGATACGCAGTATTTT. This chain connects TRBV30 to TRBJ2-3; no reliable D call. The CDR3 length is 12 residues. In germline, CDR1 is GTSNPN, CDR2 SVGIG (reference sequence). V was pared by 1 base and J by 2 bases, with 4 bases between.